The clone carrying this T cell receptor beta chain was seen more than once but under ten times. The CDR3 has 11 amino acids. Trimming took 4 bases from V and 7 from J, leaving 10 bases between them. From germline, CDR1 is SQVTM and CDR2 ANQGSEA. Added to each PCR by spiking were synthetic TCR analog templates. The assay was immunoSEQ multiplex PCR, and TCRdb's table has in-frame clones only and misses some. Among about 51,000 clones listed, approximately 83% were seen once. This specimen comes from a study of PD-L1 blockade in urothelial cancer. Looking at the study overall: The patients' atezolizumab therapy, 1,200 mg intravenously every 3 weeks, started in about 2014. At 3 weeks after treatment start (second dose) and again at 6 weeks, blood was analyzed.

Material: PBMCs, obtained around atezolizumab (anti-PD-L1) treatment. The TCR sequence derives from a man aged 55 to 70 with urothelial cancer. The chain carries TRBV29-1 and TRBJ1-1; a possible D gene is TRBD1 (6 bases). This CDR3 is CSVGTAHEAFF. The DNA of the CDR3 is TGCAGCGTTGGGACAGCTCATGAAGCTTTCTTT.